A single sample is the source of the 12 T cell receptor beta chains below, sequenced in a study of blood T cell repertoires in COVID-19. Here immunoSEQ multiplex PCR was the method, and the copy in TCRdb shows in-frame clones only, minus some. The data show more than 45,000 clones, approximately 86% seen once. The sequenced sample consisted of peripheral blood. These receptors all come from a woman in her 70s with active COVID-19.

CDR3 loop: CASSEPGVSTDTQYF. As DNA, the CDR3 is TGTGCCAGCAGTGAGCCAGGGGTTAGCACAGATACGCAGTATTTT. The chain joins TRBV6-4 to TRBJ2-3; TRBD1 might be the D (6 bases). CDR3 length equals 15 residues. V was pared by 3 bases and J by 0 bases, with 10 bases between. Germline V gives CDR1 MRHNA, CDR2 SNTAGT.

The chain is built from TRBV7-9 and TRBJ2-2; 11 bases line up with TRBD1. V lost 4 bases to trimming and J lost 2 bases; unmatched junction nucleotides: 9. The CDR3 has 18 residues. Germline V gives CDR1 SEHNR, CDR2 FQNEAQ (reference sequence). The CDR3 sequence: CASSSRDRGFLNTGELFF. The CDR3 DNA reads as TGTGCCAGCAGCTCCCGGGACAGGGGGTTTTTAAACACCGGGGAGCTGTTTTTT.

This clone was recorded a few times. The chain employs TRBV4-2 and TRBJ1-5; D is uncertain. The V end was cut by 2 bases, the J end by 5 bases, with 10 bases between. Germline loops: CDR1 LGHNA, CDR2 YNFKEQ. This CDR3 spans 14 amino acids. CDR3 coding DNA: TGTGCCAGCAGCCAAAATTTACGGGATCAGCCCCAGCATTTT. It translates to CASSQNLRDQPQHF.

The chain carries TRBV2 and TRBJ1-4; D is unclear. The CDR3 sequence is 18 residues long. Germline CDR1 and CDR2: SNHLY and FYNNEI. V lost 0 bases and J 4 bases, leaving 18 bases between the germline ends. The CDR3 sequence: CASSEALRQAGGNEKLFF. CDR3 in DNA: TGTGCCAGCAGTGAAGCGCTTCGGCAGGCCGGAGGTAATGAAAAACTGTTTTTT.

The chain employs TRBV5-5 and TRBJ1-4; a possible D gene is TRBD1 (5 bases). Germline CDR1 reads SGHKS; CDR2 reads YYEKEE (reference sequence). Trimming shortened V by 1 base and J by 8 bases, and 12 bases separated the two germline ends. This CDR3 spans 14 amino acids. The CDR3: CASSLIQGWEKLFF. Written as DNA, the CDR3 is TGTGCCAGCAGCTTGATTCAGGGTTGGGAAAAACTGTTTTTT.

This rearrangement joins TRBV28 to TRBJ2-5, with 8 bases fitting TRBD1. The CDR3 extends over 16 amino acids. Germline V gene data show CDR1 as MDHEN and CDR2 as SYDVKM. With V trimmed by 1 base and J by 1 base, 5 bases remained unmatched. CDR3 amino acids: CASSLSQGDSQETQYF. CDR3 DNA: TGTGCCAGCAGTTTATCACAGGGGGATTCCCAAGAGACCCAGTACTTC.

The chain employs TRBV7-8 and TRBJ1-2; TRBD1 agrees at 8 bases. The CDR3 covers 16 residues. V gave up 2 bases and J gave up 8 bases; unmatched junction bases: 13. CDR1 SGHVS and CDR2 FQNEAQ come from the germline V gene. The CDR3 sequence: CASSLILGQGEEGYTF. In DNA form, the CDR3 reads TGTGCCAGCAGCTTAATATTAGGACAGGGAGAAGAGGGCTACACCTTC.

This clone was detected a few times. The chain has TRBV7-8 and TRBJ2-2; weak D call: TRBD2 (6 bases). Germline V gene sequence: CDR1 SGHVS, CDR2 FQNEAQ. This CDR3 spans 16 amino acids. With 1 base removed from V and 10 bases from J, the gap between germline ends came to 19 bases. CDR3 amino acids: CASSLGGGTGNEELFF. The CDR3 bases are TGTGCCAGCAGCTTAGGCGGCGGGACCGGCAATGAGGAGCTGTTTTTT.

The chain links TRBV9 to TRBJ2-1, with 7 bases lining up with TRBD2. The V gene's germline CDR1 is SGDLS and CDR2 YYNGEE. This CDR3 has 18 residues. The trim removed 0 bases at V and 1 base at J, leaving 10 bases unmatched. The CDR3 nucleotides are TGTGCCAGCAGCGTAGCGGGAGGTCTGGTGAGTTCCTACAATGAGCAGTTCTTC. This gives the protein CASSVAGGLVSSYNEQFF.

This clone was seen more than once but under ten times. This sequence joins TRBV10-3 and TRBJ2-1; 11 bases map to TRBD2. CDR3 length equals 18 residues. The germline CDR1 and CDR2 sequences are ENHRY and SYGVKD. The trim removed 0 bases at V and 5 bases at J, leaving 9 bases unmatched. The CDR3: CAISESRISSGRDNEQFF. The CDR3, as DNA: TGTGCCATCAGTGAGTCGAGAATTAGTAGCGGGAGGGACAATGAGCAGTTCTTC.

The CDR3 DNA reads as TGTGCCAGCAGCTTAGGAGGACTGTACTTCGACTACAATGAGCAGTTCTTC. Its translation: CASSLGGLYFDYNEQFF. The V gene is TRBV7-9, the J gene TRBJ2-1; the D gene is possibly TRBD2 (5 bases). Germline V gives CDR1 SEHNR, CDR2 FQNEAQ (reference sequence). The CDR3 covers 17 residues. V lost 1 base to trimming and J lost 3 bases, with 16 bases between them.

The chain couples TRBV15 to TRBJ1-5; D is perhaps TRBD1 (5 bases). The CDR3 covers 16 residues. V was shortened by 1 base and J by 6 bases, with 16 bases between the two germline ends. CDR1 LNHNV and CDR2 YYDKDF come from the germline V gene (reference sequence). The CDR3 DNA is TGTGCCACCAGCAGAGGGGGGGGGTATAGGAGTCAGCCCCAGCATTTT. It specifies CATSRGGGYRSQPQHF.